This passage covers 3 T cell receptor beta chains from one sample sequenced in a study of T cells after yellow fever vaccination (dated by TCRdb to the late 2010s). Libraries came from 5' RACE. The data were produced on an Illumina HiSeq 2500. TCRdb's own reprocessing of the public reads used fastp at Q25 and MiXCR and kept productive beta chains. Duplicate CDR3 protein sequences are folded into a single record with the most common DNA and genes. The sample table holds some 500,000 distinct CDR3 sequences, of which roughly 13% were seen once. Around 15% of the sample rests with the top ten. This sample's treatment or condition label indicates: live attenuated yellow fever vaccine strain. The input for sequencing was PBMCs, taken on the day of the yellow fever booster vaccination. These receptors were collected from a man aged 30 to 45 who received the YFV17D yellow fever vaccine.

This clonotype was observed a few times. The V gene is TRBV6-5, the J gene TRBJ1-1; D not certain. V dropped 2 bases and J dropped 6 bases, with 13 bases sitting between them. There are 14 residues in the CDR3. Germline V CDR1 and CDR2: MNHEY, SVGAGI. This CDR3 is CASSYGNEPAEAFF. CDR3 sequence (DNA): TGTGCCAGCAGTTACGGCAATGAACCCGCTGAAGCTTTCTTT.

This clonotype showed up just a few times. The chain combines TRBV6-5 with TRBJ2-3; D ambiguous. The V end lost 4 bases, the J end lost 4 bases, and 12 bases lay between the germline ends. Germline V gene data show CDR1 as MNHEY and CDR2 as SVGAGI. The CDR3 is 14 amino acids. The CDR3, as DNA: TGTGCCAGCAGTTGGGTGCCCATGGCAGATACGCAGTATTTT. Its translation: CASSWVPMADTQYF.

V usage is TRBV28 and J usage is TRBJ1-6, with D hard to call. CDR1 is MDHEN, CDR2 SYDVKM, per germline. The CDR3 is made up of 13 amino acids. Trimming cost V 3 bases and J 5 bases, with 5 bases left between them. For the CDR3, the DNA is TGTGCCAGCAGTTTGGGGAATAATTCACCCCTCCACTTT. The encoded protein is CASSLGNNSPLHF.